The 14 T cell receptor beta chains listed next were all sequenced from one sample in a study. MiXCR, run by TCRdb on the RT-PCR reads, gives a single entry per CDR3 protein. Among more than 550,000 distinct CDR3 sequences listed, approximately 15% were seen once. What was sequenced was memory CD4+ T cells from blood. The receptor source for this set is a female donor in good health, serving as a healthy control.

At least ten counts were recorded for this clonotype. CDR3 protein: CASTPGGSVYEQYF. The CDR3 DNA sequence: TGTGCCAGCACCCCAGGGGGCTCGGTATACGAGCAGTACTTC. The chain is built from TRBV6-5 and TRBJ2-7; 8 nucleotides align to TRBD1. Looked up from germline, CDR1 is MNHEY and CDR2 is SVGAGI. This CDR3 comprises 14 residues. After removal of 7 bases from V and 4 bases from J, the junction contained 9 bases not matched to a gene.

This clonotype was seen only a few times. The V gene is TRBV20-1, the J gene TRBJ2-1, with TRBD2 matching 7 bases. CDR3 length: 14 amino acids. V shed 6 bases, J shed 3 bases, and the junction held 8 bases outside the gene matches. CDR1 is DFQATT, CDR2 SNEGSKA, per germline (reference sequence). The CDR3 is CSAPRSSGYNEQFF. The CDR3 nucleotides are TGCAGTGCACCCAGGTCTAGCGGCTACAATGAGCAGTTCTTC.

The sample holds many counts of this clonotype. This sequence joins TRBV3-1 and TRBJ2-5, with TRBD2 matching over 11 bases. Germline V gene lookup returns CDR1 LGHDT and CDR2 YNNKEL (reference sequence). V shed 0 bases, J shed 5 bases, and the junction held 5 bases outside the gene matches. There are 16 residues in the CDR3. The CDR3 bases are TGTGCCAGCAGCCAAGAGTCTAGCGGGAGGATTGAGACCCAGTACTTC. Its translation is CASSQESSGRIETQYF.

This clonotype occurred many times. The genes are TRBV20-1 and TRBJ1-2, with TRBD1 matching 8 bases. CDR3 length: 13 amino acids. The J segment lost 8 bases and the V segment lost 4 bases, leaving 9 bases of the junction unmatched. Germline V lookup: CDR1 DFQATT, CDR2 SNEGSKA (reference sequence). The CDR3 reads CSATPGQAQGYTF. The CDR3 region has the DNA TGCAGTGCTACACCGGGACAGGCCCAAGGCTACACCTTC.

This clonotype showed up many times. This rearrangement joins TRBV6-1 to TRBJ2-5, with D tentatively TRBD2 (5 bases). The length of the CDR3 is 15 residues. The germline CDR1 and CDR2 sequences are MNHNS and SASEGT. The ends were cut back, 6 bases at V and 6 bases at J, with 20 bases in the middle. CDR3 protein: CASSELKSGSQTQYF. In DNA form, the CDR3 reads TGTGCCAGCAGCGAACTGAAATCGGGGAGCCAGACCCAGTACTTC.

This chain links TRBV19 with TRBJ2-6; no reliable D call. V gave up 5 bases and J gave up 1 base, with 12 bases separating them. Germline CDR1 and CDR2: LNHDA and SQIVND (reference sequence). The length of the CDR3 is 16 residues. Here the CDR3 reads CASSPSRFSGANVLTF. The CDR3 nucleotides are TGTGCCAGTAGTCCTTCACGGTTTTCTGGGGCCAACGTCCTGACTTTC.

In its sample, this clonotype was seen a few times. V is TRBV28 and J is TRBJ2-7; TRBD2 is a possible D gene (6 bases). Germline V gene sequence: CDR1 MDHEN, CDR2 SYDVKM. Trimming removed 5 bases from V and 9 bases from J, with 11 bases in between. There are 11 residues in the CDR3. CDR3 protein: CASSGRRVQYF. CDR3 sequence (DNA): TGTGCCAGCAGTGGAAGGAGGGTGCAGTACTTC.

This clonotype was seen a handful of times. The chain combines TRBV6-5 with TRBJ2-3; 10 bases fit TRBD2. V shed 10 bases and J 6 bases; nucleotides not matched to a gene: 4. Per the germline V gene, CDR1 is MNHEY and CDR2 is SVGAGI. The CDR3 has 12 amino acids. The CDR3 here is CATGSGRDTQYF. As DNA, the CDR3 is TGTGCCACCGGTAGCGGGAGGGATACGCAGTATTTT.

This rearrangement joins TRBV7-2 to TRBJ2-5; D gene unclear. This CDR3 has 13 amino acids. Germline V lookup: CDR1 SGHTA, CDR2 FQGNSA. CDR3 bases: TGTGCAACCGCCCCCAGCTTCCAAGAGACCCAGTACTTC. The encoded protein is CATAPSFQETQYF.

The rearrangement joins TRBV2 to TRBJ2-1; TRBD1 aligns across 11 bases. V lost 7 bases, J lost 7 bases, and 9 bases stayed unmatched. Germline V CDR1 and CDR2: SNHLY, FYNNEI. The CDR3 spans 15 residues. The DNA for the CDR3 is TGTGCCAGCACCTCCGGACAGGGGGCAGGTAATGAGCAGTTCTTC. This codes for CASTSGQGAGNEQFF.

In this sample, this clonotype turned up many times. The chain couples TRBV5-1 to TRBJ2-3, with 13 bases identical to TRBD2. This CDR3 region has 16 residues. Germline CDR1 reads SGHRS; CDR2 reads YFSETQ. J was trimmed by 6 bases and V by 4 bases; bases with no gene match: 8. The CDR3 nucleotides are TGCGCCAGCAGCGAACGACTAGCGGGGGGCATGGATACGCAGTATTTT. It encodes CASSERLAGGMDTQYF.

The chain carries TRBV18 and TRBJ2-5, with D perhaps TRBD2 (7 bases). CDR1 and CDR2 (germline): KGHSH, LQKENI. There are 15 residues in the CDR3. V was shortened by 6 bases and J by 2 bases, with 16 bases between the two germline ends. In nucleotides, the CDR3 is TGTGCCAGCTCTCCCAACGGGGGGCGGCAAGAGACCCAGTACTTC. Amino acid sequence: CASSPNGGRQETQYF.

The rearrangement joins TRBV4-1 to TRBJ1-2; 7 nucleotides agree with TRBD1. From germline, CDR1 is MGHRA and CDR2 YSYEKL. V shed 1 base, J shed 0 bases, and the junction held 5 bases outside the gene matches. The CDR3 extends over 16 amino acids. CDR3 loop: CASSQAQGTANYGYTF. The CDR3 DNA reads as TGCGCCAGCAGCCAAGCACAGGGGACCGCTAACTATGGCTACACCTTC.

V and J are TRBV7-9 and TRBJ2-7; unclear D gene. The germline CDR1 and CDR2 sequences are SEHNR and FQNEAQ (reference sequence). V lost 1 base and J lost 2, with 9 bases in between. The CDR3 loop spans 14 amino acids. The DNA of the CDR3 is TGTGCCAGCAGCTTAGGTGTCTATACCTACGAGCAGTACTTC. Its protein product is CASSLGVYTYEQYF.